Listed here are 3 T cell receptor beta chains from one sample, sequenced in a study of T cell responses to AZD1222 COVID-19 vaccine. The method was immunoSEQ multiplex PCR; TCRdb's version includes in-frame clones alone and lacks a portion of them. The top ten hold about 4.5% of the sample, which has approximately 150,000 clones, around 87% seen once. The material sequenced was peripheral blood, taken 28 days after the second AZD1222 dose. These receptors were obtained from an adult who received the AZD1222 COVID-19 vaccine.

This chain uses TRBV27 with TRBJ2-3; TRBD1 agrees at 11 bases. CDR3 length: 17 amino acids. Trimming removed 3 bases from V and 9 bases from J; junction bases left unmatched: 14. Germline V gene sequence: CDR1 MNHEY, CDR2 SMNVEV (reference sequence). CDR3 amino acids: CASSFLGTGGPDLTQYF. CDR3 nucleotides: TGTGCCAGCAGTTTTTTGGGGACAGGGGGTCCGGACTTAACGCAGTATTTT.

The V gene is TRBV6-2 or TRBV6-3, the J gene TRBJ1-6; TRBD1 is a possible D gene (6 bases). V was pared by 5 bases and J by 9 bases, with 14 bases between. Per the germline V gene, CDR1 is MNHEY and CDR2 is SVGEGT. The CDR3 covers 14 residues. The CDR3 is CASSPQGISSPLHF. As DNA, the CDR3 is TGTGCCAGCAGTCCCCAGGGGATCAGTTCACCCCTCCACTTT.

The V gene is TRBV6-5, the J gene TRBJ2-2; D unresolved. Trimming shortened V by 10 bases and J by 2 bases, and 17 bases separated the two germline ends. The CDR3 extends over 15 amino acids. Germline CDR1 reads MNHEY; CDR2 reads SVGAGI. DNA for the CDR3: TGTGCCACCAAAGACGCGGCACCTAACACCGGGGAGCTGTTTTTT. It encodes CATKDAAPNTGELFF.